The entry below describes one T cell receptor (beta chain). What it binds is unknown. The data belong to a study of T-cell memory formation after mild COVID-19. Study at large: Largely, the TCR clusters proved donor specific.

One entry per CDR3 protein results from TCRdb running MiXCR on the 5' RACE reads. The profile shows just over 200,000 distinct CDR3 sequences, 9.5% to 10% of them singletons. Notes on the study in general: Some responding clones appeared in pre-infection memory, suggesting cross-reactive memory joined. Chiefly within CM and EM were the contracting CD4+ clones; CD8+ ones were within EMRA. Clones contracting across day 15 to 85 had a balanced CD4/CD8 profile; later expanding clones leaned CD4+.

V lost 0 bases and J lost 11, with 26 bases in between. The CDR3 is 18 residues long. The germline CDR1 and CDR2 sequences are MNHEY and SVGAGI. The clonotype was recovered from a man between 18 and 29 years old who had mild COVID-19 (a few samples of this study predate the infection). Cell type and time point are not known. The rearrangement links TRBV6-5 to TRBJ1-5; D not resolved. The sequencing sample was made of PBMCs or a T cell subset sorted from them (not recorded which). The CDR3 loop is CASSYSSGTVVGHGAQHF. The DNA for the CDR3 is TGTGCCAGCAGTTACTCGAGCGGTACGGTCGTCGGGCACGGGGCCCAGCATTTT.